The source of this T cell receptor (beta chain) is a study of T-cell reconstitution after alpha-beta-depleted transplantation in children. Study-wide points: It was newly produced T cells that mostly accounted for T-cell counts and diversity one year after transplant.

Concerning this clonotype: Its target is unknown.

It was with unique molecular identifiers that the TCRbeta library was prepared. TCRdb used MiXCR to reprocess the PCR reads, holding one entry per CDR3 protein. The sample holds about 340,000 distinct CDR3 sequences, 15% to 20% seen once. This sequence originates from a male patient between 2 and 15 years old who had a stem cell transplant for acute lymphoblastic leukemia, so the T cells may come from the graft donor. The source was PBMCs, mostly from graft donor cells, collected 360 days after TCRalphabeta/CD19-depleted stem cell transplant.

CDR3 residues: CSARTGPRGGELFF. The CDR3 DNA reads TGCAGTGCTAGAACGGGCCCCAGGGGCGGGGAGCTGTTTTTT. V usage is TRBV20-1 and J usage is TRBJ2-2, with D perhaps matching TRBD1 (6 bases). Looked up from germline, CDR1 is DFQATT and CDR2 is SNEGSKA (reference sequence). Trimming pared 2 bases from V and 7 bases from J, leaving 14 bases between. The CDR3 covers 14 residues.